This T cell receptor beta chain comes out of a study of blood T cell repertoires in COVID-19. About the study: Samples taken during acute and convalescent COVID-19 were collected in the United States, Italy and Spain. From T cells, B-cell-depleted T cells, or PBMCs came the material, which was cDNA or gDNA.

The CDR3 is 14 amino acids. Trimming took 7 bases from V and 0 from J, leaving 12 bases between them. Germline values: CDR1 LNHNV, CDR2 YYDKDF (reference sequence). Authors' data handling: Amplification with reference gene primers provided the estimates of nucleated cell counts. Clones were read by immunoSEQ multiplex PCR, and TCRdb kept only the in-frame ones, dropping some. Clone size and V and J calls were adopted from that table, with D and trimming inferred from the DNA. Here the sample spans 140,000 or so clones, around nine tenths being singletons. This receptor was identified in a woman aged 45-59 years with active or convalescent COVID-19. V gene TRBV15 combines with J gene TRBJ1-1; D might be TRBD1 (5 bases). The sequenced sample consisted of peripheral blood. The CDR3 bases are TGTGCCACCACAAGACAGATGATGAACACTGAAGCTTTCTTT. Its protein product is CATTRQMMNTEAFF.